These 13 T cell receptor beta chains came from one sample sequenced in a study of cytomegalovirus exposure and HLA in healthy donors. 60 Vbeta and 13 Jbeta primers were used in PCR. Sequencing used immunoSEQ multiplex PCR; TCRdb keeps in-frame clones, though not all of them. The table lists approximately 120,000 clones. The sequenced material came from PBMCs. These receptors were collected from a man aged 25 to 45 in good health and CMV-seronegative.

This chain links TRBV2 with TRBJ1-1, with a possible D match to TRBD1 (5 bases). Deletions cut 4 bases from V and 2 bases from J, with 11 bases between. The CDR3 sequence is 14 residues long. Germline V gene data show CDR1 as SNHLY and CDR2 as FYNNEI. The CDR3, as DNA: TGTGCCAGCAGTGGGGGGGGGATTAACACTGAAGCTTTCTTT. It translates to CASSGGGINTEAFF.

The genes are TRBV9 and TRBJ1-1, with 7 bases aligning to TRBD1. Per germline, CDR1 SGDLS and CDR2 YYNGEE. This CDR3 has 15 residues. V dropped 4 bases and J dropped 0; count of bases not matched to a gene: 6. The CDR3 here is CASSPRGQLNTEAFF. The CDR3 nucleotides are TGTGCCAGCAGCCCTAGGGGACAGCTGAACACTGAAGCTTTCTTT.

In DNA form, the CDR3 reads TGTGCCATCAAGGACAGCTTGACAGATACGCAGTATTTT. Translated, it gives CAIKDSLTDTQYF. This chain links TRBV10-3 with TRBJ2-3, with D tentatively TRBD1 (6 bases). Between the trimmed V and J ends, which lost 7 bases and 3 bases, there was a span of 11 bases. CDR3 length: 13 residues. Germline CDR1 and CDR2: ENHRY and SYGVKD.

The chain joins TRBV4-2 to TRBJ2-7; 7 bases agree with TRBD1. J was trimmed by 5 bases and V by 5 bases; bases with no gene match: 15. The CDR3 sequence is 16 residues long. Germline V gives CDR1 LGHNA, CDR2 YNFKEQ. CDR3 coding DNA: TGTGCCAGCAGCGACGTCCCGACAGGGCTTATCCACGAGCAGTACTTC. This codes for CASSDVPTGLIHEQYF.

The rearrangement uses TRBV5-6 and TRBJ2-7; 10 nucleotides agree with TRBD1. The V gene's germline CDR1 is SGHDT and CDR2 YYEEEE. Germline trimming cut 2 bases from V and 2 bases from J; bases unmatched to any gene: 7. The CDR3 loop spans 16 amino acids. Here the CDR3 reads CASSLGVGQGAYEQYF. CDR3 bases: TGTGCCAGCAGCTTAGGAGTAGGACAGGGGGCCTACGAGCAGTACTTC.

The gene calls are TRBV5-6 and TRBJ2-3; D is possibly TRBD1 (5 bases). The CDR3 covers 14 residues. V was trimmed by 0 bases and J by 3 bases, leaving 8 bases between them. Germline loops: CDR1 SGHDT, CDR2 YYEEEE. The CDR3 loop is CASSLEGRTDTQYF. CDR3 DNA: TGTGCCAGCAGCTTGGAGGGGCGGACAGATACGCAGTATTTT.

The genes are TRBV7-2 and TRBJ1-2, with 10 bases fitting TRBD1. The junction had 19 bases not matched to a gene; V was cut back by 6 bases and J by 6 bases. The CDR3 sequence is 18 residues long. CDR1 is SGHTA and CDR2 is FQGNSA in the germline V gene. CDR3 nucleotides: TGTGCCAGCAGTCCCGAGGGACAGGGGTATAGTATGGCGAATGGCTACACCTTC. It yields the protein CASSPEGQGYSMANGYTF.

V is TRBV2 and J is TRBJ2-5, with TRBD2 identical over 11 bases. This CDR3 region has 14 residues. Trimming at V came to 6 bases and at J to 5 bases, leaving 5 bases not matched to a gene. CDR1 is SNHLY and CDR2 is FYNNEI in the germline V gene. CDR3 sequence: CASSPLAGVETQYF. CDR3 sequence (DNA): TGTGCCAGCAGCCCACTAGCGGGAGTCGAGACCCAGTACTTC.

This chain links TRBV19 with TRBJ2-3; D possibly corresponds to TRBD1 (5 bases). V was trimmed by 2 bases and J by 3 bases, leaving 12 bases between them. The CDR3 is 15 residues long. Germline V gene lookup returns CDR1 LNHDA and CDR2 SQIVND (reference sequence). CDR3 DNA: TGTGCCAGTAGTATACGGCAGGGAAAAACAGATACGCAGTATTTT. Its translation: CASSIRQGKTDTQYF. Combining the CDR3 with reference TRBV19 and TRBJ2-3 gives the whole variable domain DGGITQSPKYLFRKEGQNVTLSCEQNLNHDAMYWYRQDPGQGLRLIYYSQIVNDFQKGDIAEGYSVSREKKESFPLTVTSAQKNPTAFYLCASSIRQGKTDTQYFGPGTRLTVL.

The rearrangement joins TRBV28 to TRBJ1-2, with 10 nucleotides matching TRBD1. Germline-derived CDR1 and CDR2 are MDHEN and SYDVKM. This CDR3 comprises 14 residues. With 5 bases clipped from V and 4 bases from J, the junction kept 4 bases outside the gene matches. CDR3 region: CASSPTGGVYGYTF. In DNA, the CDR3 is TGTGCCAGCAGTCCGACAGGGGGCGTCTATGGCTACACCTTC.

The CDR3 sequence: CASSFSEGDGSYYEQYF. CDR3 nucleotide sequence: TGTGCCAGCAGCTTTTCTGAGGGGGACGGATCGTACTACGAGCAGTACTTC. V and J are TRBV11-2 and TRBJ2-7, with a tentative D call TRBD1 (6 bases). V was cut by 3 bases and J by 3 bases, with 21 bases left in between. The CDR3 length is 17 residues. Germline CDR1 and CDR2: SGHAT and FQNNGV.

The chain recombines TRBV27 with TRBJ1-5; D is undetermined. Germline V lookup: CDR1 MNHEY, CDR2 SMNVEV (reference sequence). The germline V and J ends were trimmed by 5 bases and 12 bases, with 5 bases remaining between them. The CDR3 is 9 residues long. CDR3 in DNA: TGTGCCAGCAGTCCCATCCAGCATTTT. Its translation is CASSPIQHF.

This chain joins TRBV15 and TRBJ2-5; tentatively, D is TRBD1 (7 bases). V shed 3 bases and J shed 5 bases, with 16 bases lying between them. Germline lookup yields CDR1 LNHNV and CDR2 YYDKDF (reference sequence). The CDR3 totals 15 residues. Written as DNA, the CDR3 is TGTGCCACCAGCAGGGACGCAGGGGGGCGGGAGACCCAGTACTTC. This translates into CATSRDAGGRETQYF. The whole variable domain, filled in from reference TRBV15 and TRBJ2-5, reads DAMVIQNPRYQVTQFGKPVTLSCSQTLNHNVMYWYQQKSSQAPKLLFHYYDKDFNNEADTPDNFQSRRPNTSFCFLDIRSPGLGDTAMYLCATSRDAGGRETQYFGPGTRLLVL.